Described below is a single T cell receptor beta chain sequence and its context. This CDR3 is built from 13 residues. Germline assignment: CDR1 MRHNA and CDR2 SNTAGT. V lost 2 bases to trimming and J lost 4 bases, with 5 bases between them. The data stem from a study of graft-versus-host responses after intestinal transplantation. As for the study in general: Multivisceral, liver-intestinal, or isolated intestinal transplants were received by the recipients.

Repertoires were generated with immunoSEQ multiplex PCR, while TCRdb's copy carries only in-frame clones and drops some. This sample has 12,000 or so clones, with more than 70% found just once. The material was PBMCs, obtained 494 days after intestinal transplant. V and J are TRBV6-4 and TRBJ2-2; D unresolved. This sequence was found in a human patient who received an intestinal transplant, so some T cells may come from the graft donor. The CDR3 nucleotides read TGTGCCAGCAGTGACGGTGTCACCGGGGAGCTGTTTTTT. It codes for CASSDGVTGELFF.